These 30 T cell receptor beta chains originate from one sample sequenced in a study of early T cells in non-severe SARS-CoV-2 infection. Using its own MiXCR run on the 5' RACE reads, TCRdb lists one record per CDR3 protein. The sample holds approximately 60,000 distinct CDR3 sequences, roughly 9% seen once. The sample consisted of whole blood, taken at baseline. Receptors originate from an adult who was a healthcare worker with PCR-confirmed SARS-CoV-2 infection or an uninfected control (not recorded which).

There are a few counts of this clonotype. CDR3 loop: CASREAGGADTQYF. CDR3 nucleotide sequence: TGTGCCAGCAGAGAAGCGGGAGGGGCAGATACGCAGTATTTT. The chain recombines TRBV7-9 with TRBJ2-3; 10 bases map to TRBD2. J lost 4 bases, V lost 6 bases, and 4 bases had no gene match. The length of the CDR3 is 14 residues. Germline CDR1 reads SEHNR; CDR2 reads FQNEAQ (reference sequence).

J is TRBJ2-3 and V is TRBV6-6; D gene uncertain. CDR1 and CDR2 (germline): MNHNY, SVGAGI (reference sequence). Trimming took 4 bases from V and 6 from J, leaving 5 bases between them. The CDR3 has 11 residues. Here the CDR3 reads CASSLWDTQYF. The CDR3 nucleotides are TGTGCCAGCAGTTTGTGGGATACGCAGTATTTT.

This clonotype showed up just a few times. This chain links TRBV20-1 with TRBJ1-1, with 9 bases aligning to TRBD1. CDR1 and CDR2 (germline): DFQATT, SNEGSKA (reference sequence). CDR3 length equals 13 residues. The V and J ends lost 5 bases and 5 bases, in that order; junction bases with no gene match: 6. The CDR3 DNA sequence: TGCAGTGCTTTGGACAGGGGAGATACTGAAGCTTTCTTT. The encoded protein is CSALDRGDTEAFF.

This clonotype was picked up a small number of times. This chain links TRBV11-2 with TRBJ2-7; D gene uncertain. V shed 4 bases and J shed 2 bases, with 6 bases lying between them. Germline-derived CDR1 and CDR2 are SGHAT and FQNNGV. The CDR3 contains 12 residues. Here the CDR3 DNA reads TGTGCCAGCAGCTCCCGGGCCTACGAGCAGTACTTC. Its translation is CASSSRAYEQYF.

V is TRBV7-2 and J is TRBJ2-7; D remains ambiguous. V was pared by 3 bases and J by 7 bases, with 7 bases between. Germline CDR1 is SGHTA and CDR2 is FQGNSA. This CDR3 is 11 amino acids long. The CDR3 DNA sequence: TGTGCCAGCAGCTTTTTGGGGGAGCAGTACTTC. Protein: CASSFLGEQYF. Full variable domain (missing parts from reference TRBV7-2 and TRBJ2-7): GAGVSQSPSNKVTEKGKDVELRCDPISGHTALYWYRQSLGQGLEFLIYFQGNSAPDKSGLPSDRFSAERTGGSVSTLTIQRTQQEDSAVYLCASSFLGEQYFGPGTRLTVT.

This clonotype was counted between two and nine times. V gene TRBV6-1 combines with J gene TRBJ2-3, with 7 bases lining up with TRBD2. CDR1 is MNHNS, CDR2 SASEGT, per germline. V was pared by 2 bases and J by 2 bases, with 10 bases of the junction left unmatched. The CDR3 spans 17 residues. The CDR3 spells CASSESPTSSYTDTQYF. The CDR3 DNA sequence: TGTGCCAGCAGTGAATCCCCGACTAGCAGTTACACAGATACGCAGTATTTT.

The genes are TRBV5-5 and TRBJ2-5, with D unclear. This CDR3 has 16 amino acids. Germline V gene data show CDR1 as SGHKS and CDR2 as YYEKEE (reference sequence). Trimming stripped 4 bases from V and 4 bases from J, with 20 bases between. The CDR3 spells CASSPAPIMGGETQYF. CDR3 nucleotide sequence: TGTGCCAGCAGCCCAGCTCCTATTATGGGCGGAGAGACCCAGTACTTC. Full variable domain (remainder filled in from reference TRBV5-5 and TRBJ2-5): DAGVTQSPTHLIKTRGQQVTLRCSPISGHKSVSWYQQVLGQGPQFIFQYYEKEERGRGNFPDRFSARQFPNYSSELNVNALLLGDSALYLCASSPAPIMGGETQYFGPGTRLLVL.

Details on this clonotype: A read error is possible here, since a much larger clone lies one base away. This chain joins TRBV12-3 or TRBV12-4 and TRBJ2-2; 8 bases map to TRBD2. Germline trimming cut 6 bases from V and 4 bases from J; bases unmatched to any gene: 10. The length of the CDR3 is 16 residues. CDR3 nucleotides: TGTGCCAGCAGGGGACCAGCGGGAGTTGGCACCGGGGAGCTGTTTTTT. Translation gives CASRGPAGVGTGELFF.

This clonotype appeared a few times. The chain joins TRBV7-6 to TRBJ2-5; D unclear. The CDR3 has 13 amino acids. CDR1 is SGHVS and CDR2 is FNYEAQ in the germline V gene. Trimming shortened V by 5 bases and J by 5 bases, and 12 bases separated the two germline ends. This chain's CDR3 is CASSQRHPETQYF. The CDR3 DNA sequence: TGTGCCAGCAGCCAAAGGCATCCGGAGACCCAGTACTTC.

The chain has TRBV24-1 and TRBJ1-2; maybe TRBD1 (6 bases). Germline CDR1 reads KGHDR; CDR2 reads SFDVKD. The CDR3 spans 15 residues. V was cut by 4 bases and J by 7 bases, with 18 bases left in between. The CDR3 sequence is CATSELTGIIGGYTF. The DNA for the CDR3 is TGTGCCACCAGTGAGCTGACAGGCATTATCGGTGGCTACACCTTC.

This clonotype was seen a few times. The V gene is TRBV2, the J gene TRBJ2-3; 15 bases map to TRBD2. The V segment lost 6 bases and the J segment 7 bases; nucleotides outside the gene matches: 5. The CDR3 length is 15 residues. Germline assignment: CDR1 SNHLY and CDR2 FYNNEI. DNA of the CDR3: TGTGCCAGCAGCGCCGGGACTAGCGGGAGGAATACGCAGTATTTT. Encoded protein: CASSAGTSGRNTQYF.

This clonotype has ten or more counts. The CDR3 nucleotides read TGTGCCAGTAGTAGGTCCAGGAACACCGGGGAGCTGTTTTTT. This codes for CASSRSRNTGELFF. The chain uses TRBV19 and TRBJ2-2; D is uncertain. Germline CDR1 and CDR2: LNHDA and SQIVND (reference sequence). The CDR3 is 14 residues long. Trimming cost V 4 bases and J 1 base, with 7 bases left between them.

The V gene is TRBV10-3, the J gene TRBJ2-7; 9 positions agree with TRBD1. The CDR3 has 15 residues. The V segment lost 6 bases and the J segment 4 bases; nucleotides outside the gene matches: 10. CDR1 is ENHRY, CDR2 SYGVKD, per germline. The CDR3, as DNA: TGTGCCATCAGCGAACCGGGACAGGGCGAATACGAGCAGTACTTC. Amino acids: CAISEPGQGEYEQYF.

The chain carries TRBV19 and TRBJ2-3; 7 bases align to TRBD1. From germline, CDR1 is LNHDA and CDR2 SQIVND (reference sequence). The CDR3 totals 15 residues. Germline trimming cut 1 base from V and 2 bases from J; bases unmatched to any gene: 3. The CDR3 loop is CASSIAGGVTDTQYF. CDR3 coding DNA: TGTGCCAGTAGTATAGCAGGGGGAGTCACAGATACGCAGTATTTT.

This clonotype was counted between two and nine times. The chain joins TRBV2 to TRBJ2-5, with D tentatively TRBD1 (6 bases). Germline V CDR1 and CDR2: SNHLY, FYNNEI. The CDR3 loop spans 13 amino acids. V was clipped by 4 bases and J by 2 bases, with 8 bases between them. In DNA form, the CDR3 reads TGTGCCAGCAGTGCGGACAGTCAAGAGACCCAGTACTTC. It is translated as CASSADSQETQYF.

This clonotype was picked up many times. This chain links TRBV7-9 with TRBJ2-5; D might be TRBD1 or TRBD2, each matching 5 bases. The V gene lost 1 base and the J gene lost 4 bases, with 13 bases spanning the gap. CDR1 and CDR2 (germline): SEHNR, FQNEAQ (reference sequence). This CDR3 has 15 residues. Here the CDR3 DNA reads TGTGCCAGCAGCTTAGGATCCGGGGCAGTAGAGACCCAGTACTTC. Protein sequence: CASSLGSGAVETQYF.

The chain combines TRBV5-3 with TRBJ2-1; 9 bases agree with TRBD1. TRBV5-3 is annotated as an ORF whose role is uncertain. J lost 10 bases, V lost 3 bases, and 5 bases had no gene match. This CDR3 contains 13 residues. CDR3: CARSWDRACEQFF. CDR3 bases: TGTGCCAGAAGCTGGGACAGGGCCTGCGAGCAGTTCTTC.

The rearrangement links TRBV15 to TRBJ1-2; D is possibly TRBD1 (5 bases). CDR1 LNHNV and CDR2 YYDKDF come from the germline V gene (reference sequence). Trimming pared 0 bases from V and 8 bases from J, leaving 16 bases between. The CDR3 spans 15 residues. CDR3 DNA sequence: TGTGCCACCAGCAGAGATACGGGACGGGCGGGAGGCTACACCTTC. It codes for CATSRDTGRAGGYTF.

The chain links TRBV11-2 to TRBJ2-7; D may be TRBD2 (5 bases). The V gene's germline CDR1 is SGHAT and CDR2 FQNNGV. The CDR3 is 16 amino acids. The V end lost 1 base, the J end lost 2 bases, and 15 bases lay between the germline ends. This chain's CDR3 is CASSLAGTRLTYEQYF. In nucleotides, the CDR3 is TGTGCCAGCAGCTTAGCAGGTACTAGGCTTACCTACGAGCAGTACTTC.

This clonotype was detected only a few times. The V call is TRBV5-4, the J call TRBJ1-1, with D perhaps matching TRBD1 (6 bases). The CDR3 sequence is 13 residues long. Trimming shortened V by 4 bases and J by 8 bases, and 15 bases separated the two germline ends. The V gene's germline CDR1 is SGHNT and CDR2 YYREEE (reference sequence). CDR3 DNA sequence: TGTGCCAGCAGCCCCCAACAGGGACCCGAAGCTTTCTTT. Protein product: CASSPQQGPEAFF.

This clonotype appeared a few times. CDR3 protein: CASSSAGSGRVYDNEQFF. The CDR3 nucleotides read TGTGCCAGCAGCTCGGCTGGTTCCGGGAGGGTATATGACAATGAGCAGTTCTTC. The chain has TRBV5-6 and TRBJ2-1; 8 bases are a match to TRBD2. Per germline, CDR1 SGHDT and CDR2 YYEEEE. V lost 3 bases, J lost 5 bases, and 16 bases stayed unmatched. CDR3 size: 18 residues.

DNA for the CDR3: TGTGCCAGCTCACCTGGGACCCTTGGGGCCTACGAGCAGTACTTC. This codes for CASSPGTLGAYEQYF. This rearrangement joins TRBV18 to TRBJ2-7; either TRBD1 or TRBD2 may supply D (5 bases each). V lost 3 bases and J 2 bases, leaving 14 bases between the germline ends. The germline gives CDR1 KGHSH, CDR2 LQKENI. The CDR3 loop spans 15 amino acids.

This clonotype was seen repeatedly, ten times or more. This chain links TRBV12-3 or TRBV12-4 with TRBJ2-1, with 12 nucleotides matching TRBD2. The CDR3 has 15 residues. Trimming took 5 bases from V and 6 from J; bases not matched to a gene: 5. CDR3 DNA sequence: TGTGCCAGCAGTCCCGGACTAGCGGGGATCAATGAGCAGTTCTTC. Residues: CASSPGLAGINEQFF.

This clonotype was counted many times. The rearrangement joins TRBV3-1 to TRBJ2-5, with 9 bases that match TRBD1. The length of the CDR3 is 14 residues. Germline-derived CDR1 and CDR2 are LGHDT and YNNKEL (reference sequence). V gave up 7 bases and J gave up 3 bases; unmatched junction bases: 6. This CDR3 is CASMTGGIKETQYF. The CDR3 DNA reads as TGTGCCAGCATGACAGGGGGGATCAAAGAGACCCAGTACTTC.

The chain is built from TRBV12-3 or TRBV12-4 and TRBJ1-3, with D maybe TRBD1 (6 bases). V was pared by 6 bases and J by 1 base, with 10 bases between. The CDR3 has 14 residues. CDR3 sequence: CASSSTGSGNTIYF. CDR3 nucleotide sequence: TGTGCCAGCAGCTCAACAGGGTCTGGAAACACCATATATTTT.

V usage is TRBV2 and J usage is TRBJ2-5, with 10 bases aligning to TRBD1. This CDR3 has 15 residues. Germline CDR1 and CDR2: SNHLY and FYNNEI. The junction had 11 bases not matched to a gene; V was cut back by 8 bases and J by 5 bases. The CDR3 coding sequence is TGTGCCAGCGGCCGGGACAGGGGAGAAGTCGAGACCCAGTACTTC. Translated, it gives CASGRDRGEVETQYF. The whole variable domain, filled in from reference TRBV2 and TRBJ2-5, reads EPEVTQTPSHQVTQMGQEVILRCVPISNHLYFYWYRQILGQKVEFLVSFYNNEISEKSEIFDDQFSVERPDGSNFTLKIRSTKLEDSAMYFCASGRDRGEVETQYFGPGTRLLVL.

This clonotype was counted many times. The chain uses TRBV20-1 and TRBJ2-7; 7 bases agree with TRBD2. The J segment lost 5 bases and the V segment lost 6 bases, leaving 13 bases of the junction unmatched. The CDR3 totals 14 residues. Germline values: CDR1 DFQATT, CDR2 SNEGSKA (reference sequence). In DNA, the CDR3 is TGCAGTGCCGGCGGAGGGACGGGACTAAACGAGCAGTACTTC. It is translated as CSAGGGTGLNEQYF.

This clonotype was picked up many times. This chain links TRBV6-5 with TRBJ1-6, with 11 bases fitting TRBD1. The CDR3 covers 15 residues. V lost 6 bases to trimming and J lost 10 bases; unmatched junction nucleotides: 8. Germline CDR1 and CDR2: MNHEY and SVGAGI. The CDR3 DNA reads TGTGCCAGCAGCCCCGGACAGGGGGCATGGTCACCCCTCCACTTT. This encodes CASSPGQGAWSPLHF.

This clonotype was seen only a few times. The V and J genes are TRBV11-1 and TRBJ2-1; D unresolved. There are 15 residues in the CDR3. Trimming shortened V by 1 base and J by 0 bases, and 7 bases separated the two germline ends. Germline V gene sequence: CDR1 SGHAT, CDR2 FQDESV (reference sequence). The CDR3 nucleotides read TGTGCCAGCAGCTTAGTTCAGAGCTCCTACAATGAGCAGTTCTTC. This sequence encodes CASSLVQSSYNEQFF.

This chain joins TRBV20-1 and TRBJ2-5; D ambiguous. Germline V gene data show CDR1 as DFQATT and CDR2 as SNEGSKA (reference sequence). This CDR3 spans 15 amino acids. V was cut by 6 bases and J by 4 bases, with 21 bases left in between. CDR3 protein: CSANGLGVNVETQYF. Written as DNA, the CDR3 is TGCAGTGCCAACGGTCTCGGAGTCAACGTAGAGACCCAGTACTTC.